The 30 T cell receptor beta chains in this list originate from one sample, sequenced in a study of blood T cell repertoires in COVID-19 (dated by TCRdb to about 2020). Libraries were made using the immunoSEQ multiplex PCR assay. TCRdb took over this immuneACCESS table, retaining in-frame rearrangements with V and J assigned. Such tables are incomplete; in checked studies, under half of the missing clones stem from an unresolved V gene, and the remainder is unexplained. The sample yields 70,000 or so clones; roughly 90% were counted once. Over 1.2% of the sample is held by the ten biggest clonotypes. Sequencing input: peripheral blood. These receptors all come from a man aged 50-59 years with acute or convalescent COVID-19.

The chain carries TRBV19 and TRBJ1-1, with 8 bases aligning to TRBD1. The CDR3 runs 15 residues. The J segment lost 1 base and the V segment lost 4 bases, leaving 5 bases of the junction unmatched. Germline V lookup: CDR1 LNHDA, CDR2 SQIVND (reference sequence). CDR3 nucleotides: TGTGCCAGTAGTAGACGACAGGGGTGGAACACTGAAGCTTTCTTT. Amino acid sequence: CASSRRQGWNTEAFF.

The chain combines TRBV6-5 with TRBJ1-6, with a weak D call TRBD1 (5 bases). The CDR3 is 15 residues long. V lost 0 bases and J lost 7, with 10 bases in between. Germline V CDR1 and CDR2: MNHEY, SVGAGI. CDR3 residues: CASSYSTENNSPLHF. In DNA form, the CDR3 reads TGTGCCAGCAGTTACTCGACAGAGAACAATTCACCCCTCCACTTT.

This rearrangement joins TRBV5-1 to TRBJ2-3; 8 positions match TRBD2. Germline V gene data show CDR1 as SGHRS and CDR2 as YFSETQ. This CDR3 has 16 residues. J was trimmed by 0 bases and V by 4 bases; bases with no gene match: 7. The CDR3 protein is CASSTSGAFSTDTQYF. CDR3 nucleotide sequence: TGCGCCAGCAGCACTAGCGGAGCGTTTAGCACAGATACGCAGTATTTT. The entire variable domain, with the rest obtained from reference TRBV5-1 and TRBJ2-3, is as follows: KAGVTQTPRYLIKTRGQQVTLSCSPISGHRSVSWYQQTPGQGLQFLFEYFSETQRNKGNFPGRFSGRQFSNSRSEMNVSTLELGDSALYLCASSTSGAFSTDTQYFGPGTRLTVL.

The CDR3 DNA follows: TGTGCCAGCAGTTACTCGGGGCAGGGAACCTACGAGCAGTACTTC. It encodes CASSYSGQGTYEQYF. This chain links TRBV6-5 with TRBJ2-7, with TRBD1 as a possible D gene (5 bases). With 0 bases removed from V and 2 bases from J, the gap between germline ends came to 11 bases. The V gene's germline CDR1 is MNHEY and CDR2 SVGAGI. The CDR3 totals 15 residues.

The chain carries TRBV5-8 and TRBJ1-5; D is possibly TRBD1 (6 bases). This CDR3 contains 15 residues. Germline loops: CDR1 SGHTS, CDR2 YDEGEE. V was trimmed by 0 bases and J by 2 bases, leaving 9 bases between them. The CDR3 loop is CASSLGGRGNQPQHF. CDR3 bases: TGTGCCAGCAGCTTGGGGGGGCGAGGCAATCAGCCCCAGCATTTT.

The chain couples TRBV4-3 to TRBJ1-3; D ambiguous. The CDR3 spans 13 residues. Trimming pared 3 bases from V and 1 base from J, leaving 4 bases between. Germline V CDR1 and CDR2: LGHNA, YSLEER. Here the CDR3 reads CASSHHSGNTIYF. The DNA for the CDR3 is TGCGCCAGCAGCCACCATTCTGGAAACACCATATATTTT.

This clone came up once. The CDR3 DNA reads as TGTGCCAGCAGCTTGGAATTATGGGAGGGGAACACTGAAGCTTTCTTT. Translated, it gives CASSLELWEGNTEAFF. The chain links TRBV5-5 to TRBJ1-1; D is ambiguous. Per the germline V gene, CDR1 is SGHKS and CDR2 is YYEKEE (reference sequence). The CDR3 covers 16 residues. Trimming took off 0 bases at V and 1 base at J, with 13 bases between the two ends.

The V gene is TRBV7-6, the J gene TRBJ2-2; maybe TRBD1 (6 bases). Trimming cost V 6 bases and J 5 bases, with 16 bases left between them. The CDR3 length is 15 residues. In germline, CDR1 is SGHVS, CDR2 FNYEAQ. The CDR3: CASSHGQSLTGELFF. CDR3 DNA sequence: TGTGCCAGCAGTCATGGACAGTCTCTAACCGGGGAGCTGTTTTTT.

The chain has TRBV5-1 and TRBJ1-6, with 7 bases identical to TRBD1. This CDR3 has 14 amino acids. The germline V gene encodes CDR1 SGHRS and CDR2 YFSETQ. Trimming removed 0 bases from V and 7 bases from J; junction bases left unmatched: 1. CDR3 loop: CASSLEGQNSPLHF. CDR3 sequence (DNA): TGCGCCAGCAGCTTGGAGGGACAGAATTCACCCCTCCACTTT.

The CDR3 nucleotides are TGTGCCAGCAGCTTAGGAGCGGGAGCTTTCGATACGCAGTATTTT. As protein: CASSLGAGAFDTQYF. The J gene is TRBJ2-3, the V gene TRBV7-8, with TRBD2 matching over 8 bases. Germline V lookup: CDR1 SGHVS, CDR2 FQNEAQ. The CDR3 sequence is 15 residues long. V was clipped by 1 base and J by 6 bases; unmatched bases: 6.

The V gene is TRBV4-1, the J gene TRBJ2-1, with D uncertain. Germline CDR1 and CDR2: MGHRA and YSYEKL. This CDR3 comprises 15 residues. Trimming shortened V by 4 bases and J by 7 bases, and 17 bases separated the two germline ends. For the CDR3, the DNA is TGCGCCAGCAGCCCCCGCGACTGGTATGGAAATGAGCAGTTCTTC. It encodes CASSPRDWYGNEQFF.

The genes are TRBV11-2 and TRBJ1-5; tentatively, D is TRBD1 (5 bases). The CDR3 loop spans 17 amino acids. Looked up from germline, CDR1 is SGHAT and CDR2 is FQNNGV. The germline V and J ends were trimmed by 1 base and 0 bases, with 13 bases remaining between them. CDR3 nucleotide sequence: TGTGCCAGCAGCTTAGTCCGTGGGGCAGATAGCAATCAGCCCCAGCATTTT. The encoded protein is CASSLVRGADSNQPQHF.

This clone was picked up one time. The chain carries TRBV28 and TRBJ1-2, with 11 positions matching TRBD1. The CDR3 extends over 14 amino acids. V lost 3 bases to trimming and J lost 5 bases; unmatched junction nucleotides: 2. CDR1 and CDR2 from the germline V gene are MDHEN and SYDVKM. This CDR3 reads CASSLGTGGYGYTF. The CDR3 DNA reads as TGTGCCAGCAGTTTGGGGACAGGGGGATATGGCTACACCTTC.

The chain joins TRBV11-1 to TRBJ2-7; TRBD1 matches at 9 bases. CDR1 SGHAT and CDR2 FQDESV come from the germline V gene (reference sequence). The CDR3 is made up of 16 amino acids. J lost 2 bases, V lost 5 bases, and 10 bases had no gene match. Written as DNA, the CDR3 is TGTGCCAGCAGCGGACAGGGGCAGGGGGAGGCCTACGAGCAGTACGTC. Its protein is CASSGQGQGEAYEQYV.

The V and J genes are TRBV7-2 and TRBJ1-2; possible D gene TRBD1, 5 bases. CDR1 and CDR2 (germline): SGHTA, FQGNSA. V was trimmed by 1 base and J by 4 bases, leaving 13 bases between them. This CDR3 comprises 15 residues. The CDR3 sequence: CASSLGRGGGYGYTF. In DNA form, the CDR3 reads TGTGCCAGCAGCTTAGGGAGGGGAGGAGGCTATGGCTACACCTTC.

The chain combines TRBV6-5 with TRBJ1-4, with D possibly TRBD1 on 5 matching bases. The CDR3 runs 14 residues. V was trimmed by 5 bases and J by 8 bases, leaving 15 bases between them. CDR1 MNHEY and CDR2 SVGAGI come from the germline V gene. The DNA for the CDR3 is TGTGCCAGCAGTATCACAGGAGGGCGGGAAAAACTGTTTTTT. This sequence encodes CASSITGGREKLFF.

This CDR3 reads CATSRDLVNTEAFF. In nucleotides, the CDR3 is TGTGCCACCAGCAGAGATTTAGTGAACACTGAAGCTTTCTTT. The rearrangement uses TRBV15 and TRBJ1-1; no clear D. With 0 bases removed from V and 0 bases from J, the gap between germline ends came to 5 bases. The CDR3 loop spans 14 amino acids. Germline lookup yields CDR1 LNHNV and CDR2 YYDKDF (reference sequence).

The chain has TRBV3-1 (or the pseudogene TRBV3-2) and TRBJ2-2; D gene unclear. V dropped 9 bases and J dropped 7 bases, with 9 bases sitting between them. The germline gives CDR1 LGHDT, CDR2 YNNKEL (reference sequence). The CDR3 has 11 amino acids. The CDR3: CASSVSGELFF. Here the CDR3 DNA reads TGTGCCAGTTCAGTCAGCGGGGAGCTGTTTTTT.

The chain uses TRBV7-6 and TRBJ2-3; no clear D gene. Germline values: CDR1 SGHVS, CDR2 FNYEAQ. Deletions cut 2 bases from V and 4 bases from J, with 10 bases between. The CDR3 runs 14 residues. The CDR3 reads CASSLRGGADTQYF. As DNA, the CDR3 is TGTGCCAGCAGCTTAAGAGGTGGCGCAGATACGCAGTATTTT.

V and J are TRBV2 and TRBJ2-7; 10 nucleotides align to TRBD1. The germline V gene encodes CDR1 SNHLY and CDR2 FYNNEI. This CDR3 spans 16 amino acids. V dropped 6 bases and J dropped 5; count of bases not matched to a gene: 13. The CDR3 sequence: CASSAGTGVGIDEQYF. The CDR3 DNA follows: TGTGCCAGCAGCGCCGGGACAGGGGTTGGGATAGACGAGCAGTACTTC.

The rearrangement links TRBV21-1 to TRBJ1-6. TRBV21-1 is flagged as a pseudogene. The length of the CDR3 is 15 residues. Written as DNA, the CDR3 is TGTGCCAGCAGCAAAGGGAAAGCGGCGGATTCACCCCTCCACTTT. It is translated as CASSKGKAADSPLHF.

This clone was picked up one time. The V call is TRBV7-3, the J call TRBJ2-1, with D possibly TRBD2 on 5 matching bases. V was shortened by 2 bases and J by 5 bases, with 13 bases between the two germline ends. Germline V lookup: CDR1 SGHTA, CDR2 FQGTGA. The CDR3 extends over 15 amino acids. This CDR3 reads CASSLGPGLDNEQFF. The CDR3 region has the DNA TGTGCCAGCAGCTTAGGGCCGGGGTTAGACAATGAGCAGTTCTTC.

This clone was seen a handful of times. This rearrangement joins TRBV30 to TRBJ1-1; D is unclear. CDR1 and CDR2 from the germline V gene are GTSNPN and SVGIG (reference sequence). The CDR3 has 14 amino acids. Trimming cost V 2 bases and J 8 bases, with 18 bases left between them. The CDR3 here is CAWSTSAEVGEAFF. The CDR3, as DNA: TGTGCCTGGAGTACGTCGGCGGAGGTCGGAGAAGCTTTCTTT. Full variable domain (remainder filled in from reference TRBV30 and TRBJ1-1): SQTIHQWPATLVQPVGSPLSLECTVEGTSNPNLYWYRQAAGRGLQLLFYSVGIGQISSEVPQNLSASRPQDRQFILSSKKLLLSDSGFYLCAWSTSAEVGEAFFGQGTRLTVV.

The chain employs TRBV29-1 and TRBJ2-1; TRBD1 might be the D (5 bases). The germline V and J ends were trimmed by 2 bases and 10 bases, with 24 bases remaining between them. Germline V gene lookup returns CDR1 SQVTM and CDR2 ANQGSEA. The CDR3 has 16 residues. This CDR3 is CSVEPIIGRVDREQFF. The CDR3 DNA follows: TGCAGCGTTGAACCGATTATTGGCAGGGTCGATAGGGAGCAGTTCTTC.

Only a few counts were recorded for this clone. V gene TRBV7-2 combines with J gene TRBJ1-6; D is unresolved. The V and J ends lost 5 bases and 9 bases respectively, with 17 bases between them. The CDR3 totals 15 residues. Germline values: CDR1 SGHTA, CDR2 FQGNSA. CDR3 sequence reads: CASSVRADGRSPLHF. CDR3 bases: TGTGCCAGCAGCGTGCGGGCCGACGGACGTTCACCCCTCCACTTT.

This chain links TRBV20-1 with TRBJ2-2, with 8 bases fitting TRBD2. The germline CDR1 and CDR2 sequences are DFQATT and SNEGSKA (reference sequence). The CDR3 is made up of 13 amino acids. J gave up 5 bases and V 3 bases, and 2 bases lay outside the gene matches. The CDR3 spells CSASSGVTGELFF. The CDR3 bases are TGCAGTGCTAGTAGCGGGGTGACCGGGGAGCTGTTTTTT.

The CDR3, as DNA: TGTGCCAGCAGTTCGGGACAGGGGCTTTGTGGCTACACCTTC. Residues: CASSSGQGLCGYTF. The J gene is TRBJ1-2, the V gene TRBV27; TRBD1 aligns across 10 bases. Trimming removed 4 bases from V and 7 bases from J; junction bases left unmatched: 6. Germline V gene sequence: CDR1 MNHEY, CDR2 SMNVEV (reference sequence). The CDR3 covers 14 residues.

The CDR3 spells CASSQDLQGAGANVLTF. For the CDR3, the DNA is TGTGCCAGCAGCCAAGACCTACAGGGGGCTGGGGCCAACGTCCTGACTTTC. The J gene is TRBJ2-6, the V gene TRBV4-2; 8 bases align to TRBD1. The V and J ends lost 0 bases and 2 bases, in that order; junction bases with no gene match: 3. This CDR3 spans 17 amino acids. Per germline, CDR1 LGHNA and CDR2 YNFKEQ.

The genes are TRBV2 and TRBJ1-1; the match to TRBD1 covers 7 bases. J was trimmed by 3 bases and V by 5 bases; bases with no gene match: 3. CDR1 is SNHLY and CDR2 is FYNNEI in the germline V gene. The CDR3 is 13 amino acids. The CDR3 DNA is TGTGCCAGCAGTCCAGACAGGGACACTGAAGCTTTCTTT. Amino acids: CASSPDRDTEAFF.

The chain employs TRBV4-3 and TRBJ2-2; 10 bases match TRBD2. The length of the CDR3 is 15 residues. Germline V gene lookup returns CDR1 LGHNA and CDR2 YSLEER. With V trimmed by 4 bases and J by 4 bases, 3 bases remained unmatched. CDR3 sequence reads: CASSRSGGFTGELFF. CDR3 DNA sequence: TGCGCCAGCAGCCGTAGCGGGGGGTTCACCGGGGAGCTGTTTTTT.